The 12 T cell receptor beta chains in this list originate from one sample, sequenced in a study of T cell responses to AZD1222 COVID-19 vaccine. The assay was immunoSEQ multiplex PCR, and TCRdb's table has in-frame clones only and misses some. The sample includes about 110,000 clones, 86% of them seen just once. This specimen was peripheral blood, taken on day 0 of AZD1222 vaccination. Receptors originate from an adult in good health.

The DNA for the CDR3 is TGTGCCAGCAGCTACCGCGGGGCGGGAGAGCAGTACTTC. Translated: CASSYRGAGEQYF. The chain employs TRBV7-2 and TRBJ2-7, with D perhaps matching TRBD2 (6 bases). The CDR3 runs 13 residues. V was clipped by 4 bases and J by 7 bases, with 14 bases between them. The V gene's germline CDR1 is SGHTA and CDR2 FQGNSA.

The chain uses TRBV5-4 and TRBJ2-1, with 10 bases aligning to TRBD2. The V segment lost 0 bases and the J segment 7 bases; nucleotides outside the gene matches: 7. Germline-derived CDR1 and CDR2 are SGHNT and YYREEE (reference sequence). CDR3 size: 16 residues. The CDR3 nucleotides are TGTGCCAGCAGCTTGGAAGCGGGGGGGGGTCAGAATGAGCAGTTCTTC. Encoded protein: CASSLEAGGGQNEQFF.

V and J are TRBV29-1 and TRBJ2-5, with 9 bases matching TRBD2. The germline V gene encodes CDR1 SQVTM and CDR2 ANQGSEA. With V trimmed by 0 bases and J by 5 bases, 7 bases remained unmatched. The CDR3 loop spans 15 amino acids. The CDR3 nucleotides read TGCAGCGTTGAAGATCATTGGAGCGGGGGGGAGACCCAGTACTTC. Protein sequence: CSVEDHWSGGETQYF.

The rearrangement links TRBV2 to TRBJ1-1; possible D gene TRBD1, 5 bases. V lost 9 bases, J lost 5 bases, and 13 bases lay in between. CDR3 length equals 12 residues. CDR1 is SNHLY, CDR2 FYNNEI, per germline. CDR3 amino acids: CARSTAGTEAFF. The CDR3 region has the DNA TGTGCCAGATCGACAGCGGGGACTGAAGCTTTCTTT.

The V gene is TRBV2, the J gene TRBJ2-7; maybe TRBD2 (7 bases). Looked up from germline, CDR1 is SNHLY and CDR2 is FYNNEI. This CDR3 is built from 15 residues. V shed 10 bases and J shed 1 base, with 20 bases lying between them. The CDR3 sequence: CATHQGGDLSYEQYF. As DNA, the CDR3 is TGTGCCACCCACCAAGGGGGGGACTTATCCTACGAGCAGTACTTC.

The rearrangement joins TRBV3-1 (or the pseudogene TRBV3-2) to TRBJ2-7; D gene ambiguous. CDR3 length equals 11 residues. Germline CDR1 and CDR2: LGHDT and YNNKEL (reference sequence). The V end lost 0 bases, the J end lost 9 bases, and 6 bases lay between the germline ends. This chain's CDR3 is CASSQEGRQYF. The CDR3 region has the DNA TGTGCCAGCAGCCAAGAAGGACGGCAGTACTTC.

The J gene is TRBJ2-7, the V gene TRBV23-1, with D possibly TRBD1 on 5 matching bases. TRBV23-1 carries the ORF label, with uncertain function. The V end lost 6 bases, the J end lost 2 bases, and 17 bases lay between the germline ends. The CDR3 loop spans 15 amino acids. The CDR3 region is CASSVPTDVPYEQYF. The CDR3 DNA reads as TGCGCCAGCAGCGTTCCGACAGATGTACCCTACGAGCAGTACTTC.

The sample holds a few counts of this clone. J is TRBJ2-5 and V is TRBV10-3, with a tentative D call TRBD2 (7 bases). The CDR3 is 14 amino acids. Between the trimmed V and J ends, which lost 7 bases and 5 bases, there was a span of 17 bases. The germline V gene has CDR1 ENHRY and CDR2 SYGVKD. CDR3 amino acids: CAINGGALRETQYF. The DNA for the CDR3 is TGTGCCATCAATGGGGGGGCCCTCCGGGAGACCCAGTACTTC.

CDR3 region: CASRRPSGGENEQFF. CDR3 nucleotides: TGTGCCAGCAGGAGACCTAGCGGGGGGGAGAATGAGCAGTTCTTC. The V call is TRBV7-2, the J call TRBJ2-1; 12 bases line up with TRBD2. Losses at the gene ends were 6 bases for V and 7 bases for J; bases not matched to a gene: 7. Per the germline V gene, CDR1 is SGHTA and CDR2 is FQGNSA. The CDR3 loop spans 15 amino acids.

J is TRBJ1-6 and V is TRBV3-1 (or the pseudogene TRBV3-2), with a tentative D call TRBD1 (5 bases). The CDR3 runs 16 residues. CDR1 is LGHDT, CDR2 YNNKEL, per germline (reference sequence). Trimming left V 1 base short and J 10 bases short, with 17 bases between. CDR3 protein: CASSQGGGRGWSPLHF. In nucleotides, the CDR3 is TGTGCCAGCAGCCAAGGCGGGGGGAGGGGATGGTCACCCCTCCACTTT.

The chain links TRBV15 to TRBJ1-1; D uncertain. The V gene lost 0 bases and the J gene lost 0 bases, with 14 bases spanning the gap. Germline-derived CDR1 and CDR2 are LNHNV and YYDKDF (reference sequence). The CDR3 extends over 17 amino acids. Written as DNA, the CDR3 is TGTGCCACCAGCAGAGATCATCCCCGGAGACTGAACACTGAAGCTTTCTTT. Residues: CATSRDHPRRLNTEAFF.

The chain joins TRBV9 to TRBJ1-5; the D gene is possibly TRBD1 (6 bases). Germline lookup yields CDR1 SGDLS and CDR2 YYNGEE. V lost 4 bases and J 7 bases, leaving 18 bases between the germline ends. The length of the CDR3 is 15 residues. Here the CDR3 DNA reads TGTGCCAGCAGCCAGGGGAGCGGGGTTCGACAGCCCCAGCATTTT. Amino acids: CASSQGSGVRQPQHF.